What follows is one T cell receptor (beta chain) and its context. Its antigen is as yet unknown. This sample stems from a study of identifying expanded T cells in peripheral blood. V was pared by 1 base and J by 4 bases, with 12 bases between. Germline V gene data show CDR1 as SGHAT and CDR2 as FQNNGV. This CDR3 has 15 amino acids. The study's findings and limits: Differentially abundant clones: around 1.2 between replicates, about 17 at around 15 days, 19 to 20 at four.

Assay used: immunoSEQ multiplex PCR; TCRdb lists only in-frame clones, some missing. The table shows approximately 100,000 clones, with around nine tenths occurring only once. V usage is TRBV11-2 and J usage is TRBJ2-3, with D perhaps assigned TRBD1 or TRBD2 (5 bases each). The source is a person between 18 and 70 years old in good health. The sequenced material came from blood. The CDR3 nucleotides are TGTGCCAGCAGCTTAGGTGGGGGTCACCCAGATACGCAGTATTTT. Residues: CASSLGGGHPDTQYF. The full variable domain, completed using reference TRBV11-2 and TRBJ2-3, is EAGVAQSPRYKIIEKRQSVAFWCNPISGHATLYWYQQILGQGPKLLIQFQNNGVVDDSQLPKDRFSAERLKGVDSTLKIQPAKLEDSAVYLCASSLGGGHPDTQYFGPGTRLTVL.